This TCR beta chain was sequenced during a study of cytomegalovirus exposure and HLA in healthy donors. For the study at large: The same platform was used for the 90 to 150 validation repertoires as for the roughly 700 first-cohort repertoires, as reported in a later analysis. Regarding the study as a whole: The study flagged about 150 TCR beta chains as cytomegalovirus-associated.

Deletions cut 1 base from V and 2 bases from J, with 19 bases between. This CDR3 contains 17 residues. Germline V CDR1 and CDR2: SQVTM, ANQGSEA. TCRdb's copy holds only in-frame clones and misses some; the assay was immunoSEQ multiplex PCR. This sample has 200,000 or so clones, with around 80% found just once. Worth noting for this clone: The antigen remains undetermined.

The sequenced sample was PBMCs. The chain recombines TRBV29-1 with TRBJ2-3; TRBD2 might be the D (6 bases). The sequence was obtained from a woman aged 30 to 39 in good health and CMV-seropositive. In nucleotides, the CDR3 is TGCAGCGTTGAAGGGGGGAGAGGAGCGGGTCACACAGATACGCAGTATTTT. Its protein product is CSVEGGRGAGHTDTQYF.